This is a list of T cell receptor beta chains from one sample in a study of blood T cell repertoires in COVID-19. Sequencing used immunoSEQ multiplex PCR; TCRdb keeps in-frame clones, though not all of them. Of fewer than 250,000 clones detected, 85% to 90% appear once; the ten largest clones hold about 1%. The sequencing sample was made of PBMCs or T cells enriched from blood (not recorded which). The receptors derive from a man aged 50 or older who had been exposed to COVID-19. Each CDR3 is given with its conserved first and last residue. The order of the fields is J gene, D gene, V gene, CDR3 length, clone size, CDR3 DNA, CDR3 protein. The D gene is left open where the match is weak. Part of the rows lack a size; the others show once, few, many or a class for expanded clones.

>TRBJ1-2|TRBD1|TRBV2|16|.
TGTGCCAGCAGCGGTACCCCGGGACAGGGCATATATGGCTACACCTTC
CASSGTPGQGIYGYTF
>TRBJ2-7|TRBD1|TRBV19|15|.
TGTGCCAGTAGTGAAATGGGACAGGGGATATACGAGCAGTACTTC
CASSEMGQGIYEQYF
>TRBJ2-1|.|TRBV5-1|15|few
TGCGCCAGCAGCTTGGGCGACAGCCTCTACAATGAGCAGTTCTTC
CASSLGDSLYNEQFF
>TRBJ1-4|.|TRBV5-6|14|.
TGTGCCAGCAGCTTGGGGGCCAGTCACGAAAAACTGTTTTTT
CASSLGASHEKLFF
>TRBJ2-1|TRBD2|TRBV2|17|.
TGTGCCAGCAGTGGAATAGGACTAGCGGGCTCCTACAATGAGCAGTTCTTC
CASSGIGLAGSYNEQFF
>TRBJ2-3|.|TRBV7-3|14|.
TGTGCCAGCGGTCTTGGCGGGGGCTCAGATACGCAGTATTTT
CASGLGGGSDTQYF
>TRBJ1-3|.|TRBV5-1|16|.
TGCGCCAGCAGCATACCGGGGGGACCATCTGGAAACACCATATATTTT
CASSIPGGPSGNTIYF
>TRBJ1-4|TRBD1|TRBV28|15|.
TGTGCCAGCACAGAAACCGGGACAGGGGCCGAAAAACTGTTTTTT
CASTETGTGAEKLFF
>TRBJ2-5|.|TRBV5-4|15|.
TGTGCCAGCAGCTCCAGAGGTGGGGGGAAAGAGACCCAGTACTTC
CASSSRGGGKETQYF
>TRBJ2-7|.|TRBV7-9|16|.
TGTGCCAGCAGCTTGAAAACCCGGGACAACTCCTACGAGCAGTACTTC
CASSLKTRDNSYEQYF
>TRBJ1-2|.|TRBV12-5|12|.
TGTGCTAGTGGTTTTGCGGGGATTGGCTACACCTTC
CASGFAGIGYTF
>TRBJ1-5|.|TRBV10-1|13|.
TGCGCCAGCAGTGAACAGGGAAATCAGCCCCAGCATTTT
CASSEQGNQPQHF
>TRBJ1-1|.|TRBV28|12|.
TGTGCCAGCAAACAGCTGAACACTGAAGCTTTCTTT
CASKQLNTEAFF
>TRBJ1-4|.|TRBV11-2|18|.
TGTGCCAGCAGCTTTCGGGATGGAGGGTGGACAACTAATGAAAAACTGTTTTTT
CASSFRDGGWTTNEKLFF
>TRBJ1-5|.|TRBV2|14|.
TGTGCCAGCAAGCAGGGGAGTAGCAATCAGCCCCAGCATTTT
CASKQGSSNQPQHF
>TRBJ2-1|TRBD1|TRBV7-6|15|.
TGTGCCAGCAGCCACCTCGGGACAGGGGGCAATGAGCAGTTCTTC
CASSHLGTGGNEQFF
>TRBJ2-1|TRBD1|TRBV28|15|.
TGTGCCAGCAGCACAGCCGACAGGGAATACAATGAGCAGTTCTTC
CASSTADREYNEQFF
>TRBJ1-2|TRBD1|TRBV18|15|.
TGTGCCAGCTCACCGGGGACAGGAGTTACCTATGGCTACACCTTC
CASSPGTGVTYGYTF
>TRBJ1-1|TRBD1|TRBV7-9|12|.
TGTGCCAGCAGCTTCTCAGGGGGTGAAGCTTTCTTT
CASSFSGGEAFF
>TRBJ2-2|.|TRBV5-1|15|.
TGCGCCAGCCAAAAACCGGGACTCAGAACCGGGGAGCTGTTTTTT
CASQKPGLRTGELFF
>TRBJ1-3|.|TRBV5-4|16|.
TGTGCCAGCAGCTTGGATCGGTTTACCTCTGGAAACACCATATATTTT
CASSLDRFTSGNTIYF
>TRBJ2-3|.|TRBV29-1|13|.
TGCAGCGTCGCTTCCGAAGCGCAAGATACGCAGTATTTT
CSVASEAQDTQYF
>TRBJ2-1|.|TRBV2|13|.
TGTGCCTACCACAGCCCCCGATACAATGAGCAGTTCTTC
CAYHSPRYNEQFF
>TRBJ2-5|TRBD1|TRBV5-1|14|.
TGCGCCAGCAGTGGACAGGGAGCCCAAGAGACCCAGTACTTC
CASSGQGAQETQYF
>TRBJ1-5|.|TRBV28|17|.
TGTGCCAGCAGTTCGGTAGGGGAAGCTTTGAATGGTCAGCCCCAGCATTTT
CASSSVGEALNGQPQHF
>TRBJ2-1|.|TRBV5-1|15|once
TGCGCCAGCAGCTTGTTTTCCAGCTCCTACAATGAGCAGTTCTTC
CASSLFSSSYNEQFF
>TRBJ1-1|.|TRBV2|13|.
TGTGCCAGCAGCAGTAGTATAGCTCTAGTCGCTTTCTTT
CASSSSIALVAFF
>TRBJ1-5|.|TRBV24-1|10|.
TGTGCCCCAGTGGATCAGCCCCAGCATTTT
CAPVDQPQHF
>TRBJ1-1|.|TRBV29-1|13|.
TGCAGCGGGCAGGGTATGGTCGACACTGAAGCTTTCTTT
CSGQGMVDTEAFF
>TRBJ2-7|TRBD1|TRBV9|14|.
TGTGCCAGCAGCGCACCGGGACAGGGCTATCAGCAGTACTTC
CASSAPGQGYQQYF
>TRBJ2-1|TRBD2|TRBV9|15|.
TGTGCCAGCAGCCGAGGCGGGGGGGCTTACAATGAGCAGTTCTTC
CASSRGGGAYNEQFF
>TRBJ2-3|.|TRBV5-1|14|.
TGCGCCAGCAGCTCCGGACTCGTCACAGATACGCAGTATTTT
CASSSGLVTDTQYF
>TRBJ2-3|TRBD2|TRBV5-1|16|.
TGCGCCAGCAGCTCGCCGCTAGCGGGGAGCACAGATACGCAGTATTTT
CASSSPLAGSTDTQYF
>TRBJ2-5|TRBD1|TRBV6-5|13|.
TGTGCCAGCAGCAGGGACAGGGGAGAGACCCAGTACTTC
CASSRDRGETQYF
>TRBJ2-5|TRBD2|TRBV7-2|14|once
TGTGCCAGCAGGATTTACGGGGGGTTAGAGACCCAGTACTTC
CASRIYGGLETQYF
>TRBJ1-5|TRBD1|TRBV19|16|.
TGTGCCAGTACCCTAGACAGGGAGTATAGCAATCAGCCCCAGCATTTT
CASTLDREYSNQPQHF
>TRBJ2-1|.|TRBV11-2|15|.
TGTGCCAGCAGCTATTTGGGACTTACATACAATGAGCAGTTCTTC
CASSYLGLTYNEQFF
>TRBJ1-2|.|TRBV19|14|.
TGTGCCAGTAGTCCCCGGGGAGGGAGCTATGGCTACACCTTC
CASSPRGGSYGYTF
>TRBJ2-2|.|TRBV7-6|14|.
TGTGCCAGCAGCTTAGCCGGGAACACCGGGGAGCTGTTTTTT
CASSLAGNTGELFF
>TRBJ1-2|TRBD1|TRBV18|15|.
TGTGCCAGCTCACTTGACTTTACAGGGGGCTATGGCTACACCTTC
CASSLDFTGGYGYTF
>TRBJ2-1|.|TRBV15|16|once
TGTGCCACCAGTACCCAGCGGGCGAGCTCCTACAATGAGCAGTTCTTC
CATSTQRASSYNEQFF
>TRBJ2-1|TRBD2|TRBV30|12|.
TGTGCCTGGAGCCTTGCTAGCGGTCGGGGGTTCTTC
CAWSLASGRGFF
>TRBJ1-2|.|TRBV28|15|.
TGTGCCAGCAGCCCCACCGGGTCAGCTAACTATGGCTACACCTTC
CASSPTGSANYGYTF
>TRBJ1-3|.|TRBV28|16|.
TGTGCCAGCAGGGGCCAAACAGGGTTTTTTGGAAACACCATATATTTT
CASRGQTGFFGNTIYF
>TRBJ2-2|TRBD1|TRBV2|14|.
TGTGCCAGCAGAACAGGGGGACCAACCGGGGAGCTGTTTTTT
CASRTGGPTGELFF
>TRBJ1-5|.|TRBV2|14|.
TGTGCCAGCAGATGGACACCAGAGAATCAGCCCCAGCATTTT
CASRWTPENQPQHF
>TRBJ2-2|.|TRBV9|12|.
TGTGCCAGCAGCCGTAACACCGGGGAGCTGTTTTTT
CASSRNTGELFF
>TRBJ2-7|.|TRBV19|13|.
TGTGCCAGTAGTATCGACGGGGTCTACGAGCAGTACTTC
CASSIDGVYEQYF